Presented here are 26 T cell receptor beta chains from one specimen sequenced in a study of blood T cells in healthy people across ages. A second PCR, run for about 7 to 12 cycles, used a sample-barcoded 5' primer plus a J-beta primer mix. TCRdb reprocessed the 5' RACE reads with MiXCR, giving one entry per CDR3 protein. The sample has about 580,000 distinct CDR3 sequences, around 48% seen once. The sequenced sample consisted of blood. The receptors originated from a man at least 80 years old in good health.

The rearrangement uses TRBV7-9 and TRBJ1-5, with TRBD1 as a possible D gene (5 bases). This CDR3 has 14 amino acids. The germline V and J ends were trimmed by 1 base and 7 bases, with 11 bases remaining between them. The V gene's germline CDR1 is SEHNR and CDR2 FQNEAQ (reference sequence). In DNA, the CDR3 is TGTGCCAGCAGCTTAGTGGGACTTGAGCAGCCCCAGCATTTT. Amino acids: CASSLVGLEQPQHF.

This clonotype was recorded a few times. V usage is TRBV20-1 and J usage is TRBJ2-5; 9 bases align to TRBD2. With V trimmed by 0 bases and J by 1 base, 6 bases remained unmatched. CDR1 is DFQATT and CDR2 is SNEGSKA in the germline V gene (reference sequence). The CDR3 has 16 residues. CDR3 DNA sequence: TGCAGTGCTAGAGATATAGCGGGGGCGCCCCAAGAGACCCAGTACTTC. It yields the protein CSARDIAGAPQETQYF.

V and J are TRBV7-2 and TRBJ2-1, with D unclear. CDR1 and CDR2 from the germline V gene are SGHTA and FQGNSA. V lost 2 bases and J 4 bases, leaving 9 bases between the germline ends. The CDR3 is made up of 14 amino acids. The CDR3 region is CASSLSTLYNEQFF. DNA for the CDR3: TGTGCCAGCAGCTTATCGACTTTATACAATGAGCAGTTCTTC.

CDR3 loop: CASSQDVGQGTSYTF. CDR3 sequence (DNA): TGCGCCAGCAGCCAAGACGTCGGACAGGGTACGAGCTACACCTTC. The rearrangement uses TRBV4-3 and TRBJ1-2; 8 bases match TRBD1. V was clipped by 0 bases and J by 9 bases; unmatched bases: 9. The CDR3 spans 15 residues. Germline V gene lookup returns CDR1 LGHNA and CDR2 YSLEER.

This clonotype was observed a few times. The chain joins TRBV2 to TRBJ2-1; either TRBD1 or TRBD2 may supply D (5 bases each). CDR1 and CDR2 from the germline V gene are SNHLY and FYNNEI. Trimming removed 7 bases at V and 4 bases at J, with 17 bases between. The CDR3 extends over 15 amino acids. The CDR3 here is CASNQGPSGYNEQFF. As DNA, the CDR3 is TGTGCCAGCAACCAGGGACCCAGCGGATACAATGAGCAGTTCTTC.

The J gene is TRBJ2-7, the V gene TRBV4-2; D tentatively fits TRBD1 or TRBD2 (6 bases each). CDR1 LGHNA and CDR2 YNFKEQ come from the germline V gene. The germline V and J ends were trimmed by 0 bases and 3 bases, with 12 bases remaining between them. There are 15 residues in the CDR3. DNA of the CDR3: TGTGCCAGCAGCCAAGATCACAGGGAGGACTACGAGCAGTACTTC. Amino acids: CASSQDHREDYEQYF.

The V and J genes are TRBV7-9 and TRBJ1-2; D ambiguous. Deletions cut 5 bases from V and 1 base from J, with 11 bases between. Germline V CDR1 and CDR2: SEHNR, FQNEAQ (reference sequence). This CDR3 is 14 amino acids long. CDR3 residues: CASSVREINYGYTF. The CDR3, as DNA: TGTGCCAGCAGCGTAAGGGAAATTAACTATGGCTACACCTTC.

This clonotype has only one observation. The chain uses TRBV24-1 and TRBJ2-1; 14 positions match TRBD2. Germline CDR1 is KGHDR and CDR2 is SFDVKD. V shed 4 bases, J shed 6 bases, and the junction held 4 bases outside the gene matches. The CDR3 sequence is 16 residues long. The CDR3 here is CATSDRLAGGRNEQFF. The CDR3, as DNA: TGTGCCACCAGTGACCGACTAGCGGGAGGGCGCAATGAGCAGTTCTTC.

The rearrangement links TRBV6-5 to TRBJ1-6; D gene unclear. Germline V gene sequence: CDR1 MNHEY, CDR2 SVGAGI. V dropped 6 bases and J dropped 7 bases, with 19 bases sitting between them. The CDR3 extends over 16 amino acids. The CDR3 sequence is CASSQSQTPLNSPLHF. Written as DNA, the CDR3 is TGTGCCAGCAGCCAATCGCAGACGCCCTTAAATTCACCCCTCCACTTT.

V and J are TRBV7-8 and TRBJ1-4, with D maybe TRBD1 (6 bases). Germline CDR1 and CDR2: SGHVS and FQNEAQ. The V end lost 4 bases, the J end lost 4 bases, and 22 bases lay between the germline ends. The CDR3 runs to 18 residues. The DNA of the CDR3 is TGTGCCAGCAGCTCCTCACAGGGCTCTAGGTGGATTAATGAAAAACTGTTTTTT. Translated, it gives CASSSSQGSRWINEKLFF.

This rearrangement joins TRBV28 to TRBJ2-7; no clear D. The CDR3 totals 16 residues. V lost 3 bases to trimming and J lost 0 bases, with 15 bases between them. Germline loops: CDR1 MDHEN, CDR2 SYDVKM. CDR3 sequence reads: CASSFPQSFSSYEQYF. The CDR3 DNA reads TGTGCCAGCAGTTTCCCACAATCGTTCAGCTCCTACGAGCAGTACTTC.

This clonotype was seen once. The rearrangement joins TRBV7-2 to TRBJ2-5; the D is unclear. The germline V gene encodes CDR1 SGHTA and CDR2 FQGNSA. Trimming stripped 5 bases from V and 2 bases from J, with 9 bases between. The CDR3 spans 13 residues. The CDR3 sequence: CASSVNRQETQYF. The CDR3 DNA reads TGTGCCAGCAGCGTAAACAGACAAGAGACCCAGTACTTC.

Points on this clonotype: This may come from a read error, since a much larger clone is one base off. This sequence joins TRBV29-1 and TRBJ2-5; D may match TRBD1 or TRBD2 (7 bases each). Germline V gives CDR1 SQVTM, CDR2 ANQGSEA. The CDR3 spans 11 residues. The V and J ends lost 7 bases and 11 bases respectively, with 17 bases between them. The CDR3 region is CSGDRAGEQYF. In DNA form, the CDR3 reads TGCAGCGGTGACAGGGCGGGAGAGCAGTACTTC.

V and J are TRBV28 and TRBJ2-1; 9 nucleotides align to TRBD2. From germline, CDR1 is MDHEN and CDR2 SYDVKM. The CDR3 consists of 16 residues. Losses at the gene ends were 7 bases for V and 5 bases for J; bases not matched to a gene: 12. CDR3: CASTLGLAGKNNEQFF. In nucleotides, the CDR3 is TGTGCCAGCACCTTGGGGCTAGCGGGGAAAAACAATGAGCAGTTCTTC.

V is TRBV10-3 and J is TRBJ2-1, with D perhaps matching TRBD2 (5 bases). The CDR3 runs to 15 residues. V lost 0 bases, J lost 5 bases, and 11 bases lay in between. Germline CDR1 ENHRY, CDR2 SYGVKD. CDR3 sequence reads: CAISESINGNNEQFF. The CDR3 DNA reads TGTGCCATCAGTGAGTCGATAAACGGGAACAATGAGCAGTTCTTC.

Concerning this clonotype itself: A much larger clone sits a single nucleotide away, making a read error possible. This chain connects TRBV6-5 to TRBJ1-1; D not resolved. The CDR3 length is 14 residues. The V gene's germline CDR1 is MNHEY and CDR2 SVGAGI. V lost 5 bases to trimming and J lost 1 base, with 11 bases between them. For the CDR3, the DNA is TGTGCCAGCAGTGCCCCGGGCTGGAACACTGAAGCTTTCTTT. Amino acid sequence: CASSAPGWNTEAFF.

The chain uses TRBV5-1 and TRBJ2-6, with D perhaps TRBD2 (6 bases). This CDR3 is built from 18 residues. The V and J ends lost 1 base and 1 base respectively, with 15 bases between them. Germline CDR1 reads SGHRS; CDR2 reads YFSETQ. The CDR3 DNA sequence: TGCGCCAGCAGCTTGATGGCAGGAGGGGAATCTGGGGCCAACGTCCTGACTTTC. As protein: CASSLMAGGESGANVLTF.

On this clonotype itself: At one boundary the junction diverges from the germline segment, which might be a read error. CDR3 bases: TGTGCTAGCAGCTTGGGCCCACAGGGGAGCAATGAGCAGTTCTTC. This translates into CASSLGPQGSNEQFF. The rearrangement joins TRBV7-7 to TRBJ2-1; the match to TRBD1 covers 7 bases. Per the germline V gene, CDR1 is SSHAT and CDR2 is FNYEAQ (reference sequence). This CDR3 spans 15 amino acids.

Many counts were recorded for this clonotype. The chain employs TRBV29-1 and TRBJ2-5; D gene ambiguous. This CDR3 contains 11 residues. CDR1 SQVTM and CDR2 ANQGSEA come from the germline V gene. Trimming stripped 4 bases from V and 2 bases from J, with 5 bases between. The CDR3 bases are TGCAGCGTTGCGGTGCAAGAGACCCAGTACTTC. It encodes CSVAVQETQYF.

The chain joins TRBV20-1 to TRBJ2-5; maybe TRBD2 (6 bases). This CDR3 region has 15 residues. Germline V gives CDR1 DFQATT, CDR2 SNEGSKA (reference sequence). V dropped 0 bases and J dropped 5 bases, with 16 bases sitting between them. The CDR3 is CSARDMRDSEETQYF. Here the CDR3 DNA reads TGCAGTGCTAGAGATATGCGGGATTCTGAGGAGACCCAGTACTTC.

This rearrangement joins TRBV5-1 to TRBJ2-1, with TRBD1 identical over 10 bases. CDR3 length: 16 residues. J lost 6 bases, V lost 2 bases, and 8 bases had no gene match. Germline CDR1 and CDR2: SGHRS and YFSETQ. The CDR3 DNA reads TGCGCCAGCAGCTTTTCGGGACAGGGGTTCGTCAATGAGCAGTTCTTC. It codes for CASSFSGQGFVNEQFF.

The J gene is TRBJ2-5, the V gene TRBV20-1; TRBD2 aligns across 12 bases. V dropped 5 bases and J dropped 3; count of bases not matched to a gene: 10. CDR1 and CDR2 from the germline V gene are DFQATT and SNEGSKA (reference sequence). This CDR3 contains 16 residues. Here the CDR3 reads CSAPPSSGGVKETQYF. In nucleotides, the CDR3 is TGCAGTGCTCCCCCCTCTAGCGGGGGGGTTAAAGAGACCCAGTACTTC.

The chain recombines TRBV7-2 with TRBJ2-1, with D possibly matching TRBD1 (6 bases). With 5 bases removed from V and 6 bases from J, the gap between germline ends came to 23 bases. The CDR3 sequence is 17 residues long. Germline V gene sequence: CDR1 SGHTA, CDR2 FQGNSA. DNA of the CDR3: TGTGCCAGCAGCCTCGGGGCTGGGACAACCGGGGCCAATGAGCAGTTCTTC. It yields the protein CASSLGAGTTGANEQFF.

This clonotype was picked up a small number of times. The V and J genes are TRBV4-2 and TRBJ2-7; tentative D call: TRBD2 (5 bases). The ends were cut back, 0 bases at V and 7 bases at J, with 10 bases in the middle. This CDR3 is 13 amino acids long. Germline loops: CDR1 LGHNA, CDR2 YNFKEQ. CDR3 DNA sequence: TGTGCCAGCAGCCAAGATCTAGGGAGAGAGCAGTACTTC. This sequence encodes CASSQDLGREQYF.

This clonotype came up a few times. The chain couples TRBV10-3 to TRBJ2-3; 9 bases match TRBD1. J was trimmed by 2 bases and V by 8 bases; bases with no gene match: 5. Germline V gene sequence: CDR1 ENHRY, CDR2 SYGVKD. The CDR3 length is 14 residues. The CDR3 bases are TGTGCCATCGGGACAGGGACTAACACAGATACGCAGTATTTT. Translation: CAIGTGTNTDTQYF.

The V gene is TRBV29-1, the J gene TRBJ2-1; 10 nucleotides align to TRBD2. Germline V gives CDR1 SQVTM, CDR2 ANQGSEA. The junction had 5 bases not matched to a gene; V was cut back by 5 bases and J by 7 bases. CDR3 length equals 13 residues. CDR3 coding DNA: TGCAGCGTTTACAAAGCGGGAGGGAATGAGCAGTTCTTC. It translates to CSVYKAGGNEQFF.